The text below deals with one T cell receptor beta chain. Its antigen remains unidentified. The sample originates from a study of cytomegalovirus exposure and HLA in healthy donors. Overall study findings and caveats: Common viral pathogens seemed to be connected with several of the most significant clusters, according to a later analysis.

Primers: 60 Vbeta forward and 13 Jbeta reverse. Data came from immunoSEQ multiplex PCR; TCRdb stores just in-frame clones and leaves some out. The data contain about 150,000 clones, 68% of them seen just once; the ten biggest clones take up more than 4%. Germline CDR1 SGHRS, CDR2 YFSETQ. V lost 0 bases to trimming and J lost 3 bases, with 11 bases between them. The CDR3 length is 15 residues. The chain couples TRBV5-1 to TRBJ2-3, with D tentatively TRBD2 (6 bases). The receptor was isolated from a man aged 55 to 70 in good health and CMV-seronegative. The sequenced material came from PBMCs. The CDR3 loop reads CASSLVRGGTDTQYF. The CDR3 bases are TGCGCCAGCAGCTTGGTGCGGGGCGGAACAGATACGCAGTATTTT.